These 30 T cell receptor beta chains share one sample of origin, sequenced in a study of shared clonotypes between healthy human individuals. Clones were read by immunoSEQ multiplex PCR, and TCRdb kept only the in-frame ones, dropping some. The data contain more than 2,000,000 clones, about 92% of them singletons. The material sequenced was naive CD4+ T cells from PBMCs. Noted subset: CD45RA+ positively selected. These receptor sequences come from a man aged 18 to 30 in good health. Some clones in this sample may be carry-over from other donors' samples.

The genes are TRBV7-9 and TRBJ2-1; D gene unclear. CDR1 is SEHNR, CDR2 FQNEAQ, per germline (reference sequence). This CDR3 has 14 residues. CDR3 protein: CASPGASSYNEQFF. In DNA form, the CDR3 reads TGTGCTAGCCCTGGCGCGAGCTCCTACAATGAGCAGTTCTTC.

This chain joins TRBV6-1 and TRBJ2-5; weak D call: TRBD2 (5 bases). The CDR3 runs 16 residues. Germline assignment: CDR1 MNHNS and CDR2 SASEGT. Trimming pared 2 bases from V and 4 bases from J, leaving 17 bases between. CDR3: CASSELAGLVGETQYF. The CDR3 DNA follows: TGTGCCAGCAGTGAACTGGCGGGTCTGGTAGGAGAGACCCAGTACTTC.

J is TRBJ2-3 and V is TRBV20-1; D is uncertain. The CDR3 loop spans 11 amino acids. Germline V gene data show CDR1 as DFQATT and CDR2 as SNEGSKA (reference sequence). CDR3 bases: TGCACCCCTCTAGTAACAGATACGCAGTATTTT. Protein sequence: CTPLVTDTQYF.

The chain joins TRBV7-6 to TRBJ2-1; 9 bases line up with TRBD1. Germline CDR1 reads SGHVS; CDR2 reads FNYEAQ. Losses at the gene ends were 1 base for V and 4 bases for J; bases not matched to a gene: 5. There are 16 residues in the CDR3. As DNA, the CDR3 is TGTGCCAGCAGCTTAGTGGGGACAGGGAAGTACAATGAGCAGTTCTTC. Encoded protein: CASSLVGTGKYNEQFF. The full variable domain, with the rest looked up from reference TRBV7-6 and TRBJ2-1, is GAGVSQSPRYKVTKRGQDVALRCDPISGHVSLYWYRQALGQGPEFLTYFNYEAQQDKSGLPNDRFSAERPEGSISTLTIQRTEQRDSAMYRCASSLVGTGKYNEQFFGPGTRLTVL.

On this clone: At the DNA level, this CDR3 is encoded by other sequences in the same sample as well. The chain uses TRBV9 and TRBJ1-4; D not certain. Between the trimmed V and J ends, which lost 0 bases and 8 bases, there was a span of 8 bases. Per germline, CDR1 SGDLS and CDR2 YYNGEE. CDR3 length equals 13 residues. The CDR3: CASSVGLGEKLFF. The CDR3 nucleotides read TGTGCCAGCAGCGTAGGGCTAGGCGAAAAACTGTTTTTT.

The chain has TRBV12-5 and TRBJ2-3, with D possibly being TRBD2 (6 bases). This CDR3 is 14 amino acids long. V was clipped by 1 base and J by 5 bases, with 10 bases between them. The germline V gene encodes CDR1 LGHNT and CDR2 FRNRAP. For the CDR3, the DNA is TGTGCTAGTGGTTTGGCGGGAGAAGGAGATACGCAGTATTTT. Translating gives CASGLAGEGDTQYF.

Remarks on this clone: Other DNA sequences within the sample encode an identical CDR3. Here the CDR3 reads CASSSGRNYGYTF. CDR3 coding DNA: TGTGCCAGCAGCTCGGGACGGAATTATGGCTACACCTTC. The chain joins TRBV7-2 to TRBJ1-2; D is perhaps TRBD1 (5 bases). This CDR3 is built from 13 residues. Germline CDR1 reads SGHTA; CDR2 reads FQGNSA. The V end lost 4 bases, the J end lost 5 bases, and 11 bases lay between the germline ends. Looking up the rest from reference TRBV7-2 and TRBJ1-2 gives the full variable domain: GAGVSQSPSNKVTEKGKDVELRCDPISGHTALYWYRQSLGQGLEFLIYFQGNSAPDKSGLPSDRFSAERTGGSVSTLTIQRTQQEDSAVYLCASSSGRNYGYTFGSGTRLTVV.

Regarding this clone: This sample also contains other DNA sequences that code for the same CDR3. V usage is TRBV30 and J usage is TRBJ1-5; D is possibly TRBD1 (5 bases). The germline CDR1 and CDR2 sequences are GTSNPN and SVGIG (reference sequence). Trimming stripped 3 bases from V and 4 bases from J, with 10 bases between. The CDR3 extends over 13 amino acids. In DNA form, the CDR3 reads TGTGCCTGGAGCTCGGGGGGGAATCAGCCCCAGCATTTT. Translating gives CAWSSGGNQPQHF.

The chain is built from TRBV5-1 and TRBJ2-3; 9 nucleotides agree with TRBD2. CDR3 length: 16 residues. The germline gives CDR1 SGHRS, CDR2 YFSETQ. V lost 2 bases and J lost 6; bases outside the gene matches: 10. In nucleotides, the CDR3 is TGCGCCAGCAGCTTCAGTGGCGGGAGGGTGGAGGATACGCAGTATTTT. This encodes CASSFSGGRVEDTQYF.

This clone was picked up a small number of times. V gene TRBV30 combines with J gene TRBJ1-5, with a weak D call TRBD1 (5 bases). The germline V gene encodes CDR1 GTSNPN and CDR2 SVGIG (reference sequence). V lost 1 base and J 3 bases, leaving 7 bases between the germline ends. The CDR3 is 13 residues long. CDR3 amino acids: CAWSAQDNQPQHF. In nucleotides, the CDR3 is TGTGCCTGGAGTGCACAGGACAATCAGCCCCAGCATTTT.

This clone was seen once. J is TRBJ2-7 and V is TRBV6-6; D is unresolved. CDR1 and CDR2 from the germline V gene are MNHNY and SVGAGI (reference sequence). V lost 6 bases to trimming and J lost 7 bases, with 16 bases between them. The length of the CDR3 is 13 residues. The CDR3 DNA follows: TGTGCCAGCAGGGGCCAGGCAGGCGAGGAGCAGTACTTC. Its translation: CASRGQAGEEQYF.

CDR3 residues: CASYRGYGEKLFF. The CDR3 bases are TGTGCCAGCTACCGGGGATATGGGGAAAAACTGTTTTTT. The rearrangement uses TRBV28 and TRBJ1-4; D uncertain. Germline assignment: CDR1 MDHEN and CDR2 SYDVKM. The germline V and J ends were trimmed by 8 bases and 8 bases, with 15 bases remaining between them. This CDR3 has 13 amino acids.

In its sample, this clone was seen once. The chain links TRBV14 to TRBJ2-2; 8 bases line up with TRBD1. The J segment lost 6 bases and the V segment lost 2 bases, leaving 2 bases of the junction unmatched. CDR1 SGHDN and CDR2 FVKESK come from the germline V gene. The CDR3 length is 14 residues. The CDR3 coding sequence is TGTGCCAGCAGCCAACAACAGGGGGCCGGGGAGCTGTTTTTT. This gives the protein CASSQQQGAGELFF.

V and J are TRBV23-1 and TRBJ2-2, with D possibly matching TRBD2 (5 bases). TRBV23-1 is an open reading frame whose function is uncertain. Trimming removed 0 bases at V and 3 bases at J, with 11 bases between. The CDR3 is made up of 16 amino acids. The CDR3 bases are TGCGCCAGCAGTCAATCGAGGGTTGGGGACACCGGGGAGCTGTTTTTT. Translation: CASSQSRVGDTGELFF.

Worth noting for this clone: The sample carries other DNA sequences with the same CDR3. The CDR3 region is CASSLGGTQETQYF. In DNA form, the CDR3 reads TGCGCCAGCAGCTTGGGAGGGACACAAGAGACCCAGTACTTC. This chain joins TRBV5-1 and TRBJ2-5; D is possibly TRBD1 (6 bases). The CDR3 contains 14 residues. Trimming cost V 0 bases and J 2 bases, with 8 bases left between them. The germline V gene has CDR1 SGHRS and CDR2 YFSETQ.

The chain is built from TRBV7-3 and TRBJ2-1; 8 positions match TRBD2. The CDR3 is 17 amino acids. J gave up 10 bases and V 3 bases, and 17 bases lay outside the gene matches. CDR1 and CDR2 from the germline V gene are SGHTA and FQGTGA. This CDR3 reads CASSFLPGGSGSGEQFF. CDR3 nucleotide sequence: TGTGCCAGCAGCTTCCTCCCGGGGGGGAGCGGGAGCGGGGAGCAGTTCTTC.

As DNA, the CDR3 is TGTGCCAGCAGCCCCCCTTCAGGGTTCTCTGGGGCCAACGTCCTGACTTTC. Translated: CASSPPSGFSGANVLTF. The chain is built from TRBV7-9 and TRBJ2-6, with D possibly TRBD1 on 5 matching bases. The CDR3 has 17 amino acids. CDR1 and CDR2 (germline): SEHNR, FQNEAQ (reference sequence). The V end lost 5 bases, the J end lost 0 bases, and 14 bases lay between the germline ends.

CDR3 DNA: TGCGCCAGCAGCTTCGACAGGGTCAACACTGAAGCTTTCTTT. The encoded protein is CASSFDRVNTEAFF. V and J are TRBV5-1 and TRBJ1-1; 7 nucleotides match TRBD1. There are 14 residues in the CDR3. Trimming took 2 bases from V and 2 from J; bases not matched to a gene: 3. Germline V gene data show CDR1 as SGHRS and CDR2 as YFSETQ.

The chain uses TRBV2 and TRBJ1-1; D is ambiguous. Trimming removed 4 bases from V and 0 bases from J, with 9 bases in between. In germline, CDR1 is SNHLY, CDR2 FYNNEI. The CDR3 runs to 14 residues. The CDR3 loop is CASSVYLLNTEAFF. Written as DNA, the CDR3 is TGTGCCAGCAGTGTGTATCTTTTGAACACTGAAGCTTTCTTT.

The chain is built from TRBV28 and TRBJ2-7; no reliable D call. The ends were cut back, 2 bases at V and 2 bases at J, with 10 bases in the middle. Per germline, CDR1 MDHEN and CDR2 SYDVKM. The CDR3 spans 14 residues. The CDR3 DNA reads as TGTGCCAGCAGTTTAGGGCTAGAGGCCTACGAGCAGTACTTC. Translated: CASSLGLEAYEQYF.

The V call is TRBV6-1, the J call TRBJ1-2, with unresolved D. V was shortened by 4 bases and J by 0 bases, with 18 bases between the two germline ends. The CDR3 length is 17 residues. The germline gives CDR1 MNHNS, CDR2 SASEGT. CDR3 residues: CASSANGWIKTNYGYTF. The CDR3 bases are TGTGCCAGCAGTGCGAATGGATGGATCAAAACTAACTATGGCTACACCTTC.

The CDR3 nucleotides read TGTGCCAGCTCACCTCGCCGCACCCAGAACACTGAAGCTTTCTTT. Encoded protein: CASSPRRTQNTEAFF. The gene calls are TRBV18 and TRBJ1-1; D gene unclear. The CDR3 runs to 15 residues. The germline V gene encodes CDR1 KGHSH and CDR2 LQKENI. V lost 3 bases and J lost 1, with 12 bases in between.

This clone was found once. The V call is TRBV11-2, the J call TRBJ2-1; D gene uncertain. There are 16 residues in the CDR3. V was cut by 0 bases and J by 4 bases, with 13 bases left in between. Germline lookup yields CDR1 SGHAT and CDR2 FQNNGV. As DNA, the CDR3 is TGTGCCAGCAGCTTAGAAGAACTACTAATTTACAATGAGCAGTTCTTC. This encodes CASSLEELLIYNEQFF.

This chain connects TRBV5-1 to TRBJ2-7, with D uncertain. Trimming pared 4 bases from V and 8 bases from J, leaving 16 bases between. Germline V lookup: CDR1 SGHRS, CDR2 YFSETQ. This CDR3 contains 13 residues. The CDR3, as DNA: TGCGCCAGCAGCCTTCCTCCGTCCGACCAGCAGTACTTC. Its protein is CASSLPPSDQQYF.

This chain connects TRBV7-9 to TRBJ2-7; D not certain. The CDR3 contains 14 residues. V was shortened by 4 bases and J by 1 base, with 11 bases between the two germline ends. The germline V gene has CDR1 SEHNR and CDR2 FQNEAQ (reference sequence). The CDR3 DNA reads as TGTGCCAGCAGCTCCTACACGGATTCCTACGAGCAGTACTTC. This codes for CASSSYTDSYEQYF.

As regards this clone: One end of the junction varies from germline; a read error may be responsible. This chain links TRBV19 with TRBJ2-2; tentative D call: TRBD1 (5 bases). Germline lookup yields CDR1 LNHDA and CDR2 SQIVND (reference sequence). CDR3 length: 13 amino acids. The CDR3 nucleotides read TGCGCCAGTAGTATAGGAACGCAGGGAATGCTGTTTTTT. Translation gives CASSIGTQGMLFF.

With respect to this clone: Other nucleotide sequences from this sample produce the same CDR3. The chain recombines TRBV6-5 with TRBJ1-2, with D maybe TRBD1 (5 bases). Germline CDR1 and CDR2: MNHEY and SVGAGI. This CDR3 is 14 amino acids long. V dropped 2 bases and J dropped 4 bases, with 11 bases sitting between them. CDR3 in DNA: TGTGCCAGCAGTTACGGGGGGGTGGGCTATGGCTACACCTTC. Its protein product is CASSYGGVGYGYTF.

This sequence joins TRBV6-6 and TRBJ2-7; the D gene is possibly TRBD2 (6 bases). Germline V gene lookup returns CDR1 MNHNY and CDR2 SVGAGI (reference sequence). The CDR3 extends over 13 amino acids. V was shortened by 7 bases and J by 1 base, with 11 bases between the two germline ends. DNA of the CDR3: TGTGCCAGCACTCCGGGAGTTTCCTACGAGCAGTACTTC. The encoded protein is CASTPGVSYEQYF.

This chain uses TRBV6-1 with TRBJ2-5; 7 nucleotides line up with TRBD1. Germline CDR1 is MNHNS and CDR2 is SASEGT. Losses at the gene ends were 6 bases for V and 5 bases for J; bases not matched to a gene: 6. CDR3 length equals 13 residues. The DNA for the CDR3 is TGTGCCAGCAGGCGGACAGGTTTTGAGACCCAGTACTTC. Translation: CASRRTGFETQYF.

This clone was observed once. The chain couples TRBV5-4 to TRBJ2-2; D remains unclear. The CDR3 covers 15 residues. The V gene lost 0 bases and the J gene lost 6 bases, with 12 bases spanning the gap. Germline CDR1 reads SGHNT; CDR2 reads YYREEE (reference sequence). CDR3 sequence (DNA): TGTGCCAGCAGCTTGGTGGCAGGAATCGCCGGGGAGCTGTTTTTT. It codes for CASSLVAGIAGELFF.